One sample yielded the 10 T cell receptor beta chains listed below, sequenced in a study of post-analysis software for immune sequencing data. Their antigens are not known. Presence of unique molecular identifiers characterized the TCR beta cDNA libraries. A single record per CDR3 protein comes from TCRdb applying MiXCR to the PCR reads. The table shows about 460,000 distinct CDR3 sequences, with approximately 46% occurring only once. Points from the study as a whole: Included in a set of five TRBV segments more frequent in patients than controls were TRBV5-6, TRBV5-1 and TRBV20-1.

The sample was blood. These receptors were obtained from a girl aged 10-17 years with multiple sclerosis.

This chain uses TRBV4-1 with TRBJ2-1; D is ambiguous. V lost 0 bases to trimming and J lost 8 bases, with 11 bases between them. The CDR3 runs 14 residues. Germline CDR1 MGHRA, CDR2 YSYEKL. The CDR3 coding sequence is TGCGCCAGCAGCCAAGACGCATACCGGGATGAGCAGTTCTTC. Translated: CASSQDAYRDEQFF.

About this clonotype: A much larger clone sits a single nucleotide away, making a read error possible. CDR3 in amino acids: CSARGAGARTDTQYF. CDR3 in DNA: TGCAGTGCTAGAGGAGCGGGAGCGCGCACAGATACGCAGTATTTT. The chain combines TRBV20-1 with TRBJ2-3; TRBD2 aligns across 8 bases. V lost 1 base, J lost 1 base, and 4 bases stayed unmatched. The CDR3 loop spans 15 amino acids. Germline values: CDR1 DFQATT, CDR2 SNEGSKA (reference sequence).

As to this clonotype: At one boundary the junction diverges from the germline segment, which might be a read error. This sequence joins TRBV28 and TRBJ1-2; tentative D call: TRBD1 (6 bases). Germline V gene sequence: CDR1 MDHEN, CDR2 SYDVKM. The CDR3 runs to 14 residues. This CDR3 is CTSSLGQGSYGYTF. The CDR3 nucleotides are TGTACCAGCAGTTTGGGTCAGGGGTCCTATGGCTACACCTTC.

As for this clonotype: Germline is not matched at one junction end, which may reflect a read error. V is TRBV29-1 and J is TRBJ2-5, with 8 bases lining up with TRBD2. The CDR3 consists of 16 residues. CDR1 is SQVTM and CDR2 is ANQGSEA in the germline V gene. CDR3 sequence reads: CSVEDLSGSKQETRYF. In nucleotides, the CDR3 is TGCAGCGTTGAAGATCTCAGCGGGAGTAAACAAGAGACCCGGTACTTC.

The rearrangement links TRBV18 to TRBJ2-5, with D possibly being TRBD1 (5 bases). Near its end, the DNA agrees better with TRBJ2-7, so the J call may be wrong. The V gene's germline CDR1 is KGHSH and CDR2 LQKENI. This CDR3 is 16 amino acids long. CDR3 protein: CASSKTMGQRAVEQYF. Here the CDR3 DNA reads TGTGCCAGCTCAAAAACCATGGGGCAGAGAGCCGTCGAGCAGTACTTC.

This clonotype occurred a few times. This chain joins TRBV29-1 and TRBJ1-2; 7 nucleotides match TRBD1. In germline, CDR1 is SQVTM, CDR2 ANQGSEA. The CDR3 runs 13 residues. V trimming: 5 bases; J trimming: 4 bases; junction bases outside the gene matches: 7. CDR3 sequence: CSVFDRDSYGYTF. The CDR3, as DNA: TGCAGCGTTTTCGACAGGGACAGCTATGGCTACACCTTC.

The chain couples TRBV5-1 to TRBJ2-7, with a tentative D call TRBD1 (6 bases). The J call may be wrong; the DNA end is better matched by TRBJ2-5. This CDR3 is built from 16 residues. CDR1 SGHRS and CDR2 YFSETQ come from the germline V gene. Written as DNA, the CDR3 is TGCGCCAGCAGCTTGGCCATGGACAGCGCGTGGGAGACCCAGTACTTC. This sequence encodes CASSLAMDSAWETQYF.

As regards this clonotype: The junction departs from germline at one end; a sequencing error may be responsible. In DNA, the CDR3 is TGCAGCGTTGATACCGGCGCAGGGGGCCGCTACGGGCAGTACTTC. The encoded protein is CSVDTGAGGRYGQYF. The chain recombines TRBV29-1 with TRBJ2-7, with 8 bases that match TRBD1. CDR1 SQVTM and CDR2 ANQGSEA come from the germline V gene. CDR3 length: 15 residues.

This rearrangement joins TRBV27 to TRBJ1-6; tentative D call: TRBD1 (6 bases). The CDR3 extends over 16 amino acids. The germline V gene has CDR1 MNHEY and CDR2 SMNVEV (reference sequence). V lost 5 bases to trimming and J lost 7 bases, with 18 bases between them. The CDR3 DNA sequence: TGTGCCAGCAGTAGCCTAGTGACAGGTCCGAATTCACCCCTCCACTTT. Its protein is CASSSLVTGPNSPLHF.

V gene TRBV29-1 combines with J gene TRBJ2-2, with D maybe TRBD1 (5 bases). Trimming left V 7 bases short and J 3 bases short, with 12 bases between. CDR1 is SQVTM, CDR2 ANQGSEA, per germline. The CDR3 consists of 13 residues. CDR3: CSAVGQYTGELFF. CDR3 coding DNA: TGCAGCGCCGTCGGACAATACACCGGGGAGCTGTTTTTT.